These 10 T cell receptor beta chains originate from one sample sequenced in a study of T cell repertoires in ileal Crohn's disease (dated by TCRdb to between 2017 and 2020). The receptor library was made with the immunoSEQ multiplex PCR assay. TCRdb took this table from immuneACCESS and kept in-frame rearrangements with V and J called. Such tables lack part of the clones; where checked against another copy, unresolved V genes explain under half of the gap, and the rest is unexplained. Present in this sample are more than 11,000 clones, less than 85% of which were seen just once. Over 4.5% of the sample goes to the ten largest clones. Source material: ileal tissue. The source is an adult with Crohn's disease.

The chain has TRBV2 and TRBJ1-5; D remains ambiguous. Trimming took off 6 bases at V and 9 bases at J, with 15 bases between the two ends. CDR1 SNHLY and CDR2 FYNNEI come from the germline V gene. This CDR3 region has 13 residues. The CDR3 DNA is TGTGCCAGCAGGGAGACGACCGGAGGGCCCCAGCATTTT. Amino acid sequence: CASRETTGGPQHF.

The gene calls are TRBV6-6 and TRBJ2-7, with D maybe TRBD2 (6 bases). Trimming pared 4 bases from V and 12 bases from J, leaving 16 bases between. This CDR3 has 12 residues. Germline CDR1 reads MNHNY; CDR2 reads SVGAGI (reference sequence). CDR3 sequence reads: CASSSPGRRAYF. The CDR3, as DNA: TGTGCCAGCAGTTCCCCAGGCAGGAGGGCGTACTTC.

A few counts support this clone. This rearrangement joins TRBV2 to TRBJ1-6; a weak D match, TRBD1 (6 bases). Germline-derived CDR1 and CDR2 are SNHLY and FYNNEI. This CDR3 comprises 14 residues. V was cut by 10 bases and J by 10 bases, with 20 bases left in between. This CDR3 reads CATGGPVPGSPLHF. CDR3 coding DNA: TGTGCCACCGGGGGCCCCGTCCCAGGGTCACCCCTCCACTTT.

The CDR3 sequence: CATAPLDTGELFF. The CDR3 DNA sequence: TGTGCCACCGCACCCTTGGATACCGGGGAGCTGTTTTTT. The gene calls are TRBV19 and TRBJ2-2; no definite D call. The CDR3 length is 13 residues. Germline V CDR1 and CDR2: LNHDA, SQIVND (reference sequence). V dropped 10 bases and J dropped 5 bases, with 14 bases sitting between them.

This sequence joins TRBV9 and TRBJ1-6; 7 positions match TRBD1. Germline-derived CDR1 and CDR2 are SGDLS and YYNGEE. Trimming took 4 bases from V and 7 from J; bases not matched to a gene: 11. The CDR3 runs 16 residues. In DNA form, the CDR3 reads TGTGCCAGCAGCCCTCAGGGGACAGCAGGCAATTCACCCCTCCACTTT. Protein product: CASSPQGTAGNSPLHF.

In this sample, this clone turned up a few times. V gene TRBV2 combines with J gene TRBJ2-5; TRBD2 aligns across 9 bases. Germline V gene lookup returns CDR1 SNHLY and CDR2 FYNNEI. J gave up 5 bases and V 3 bases, and 4 bases lay outside the gene matches. The CDR3 length is 14 residues. DNA for the CDR3: TGTGCCAGCAGTGACTTGGCGGGGGGGGAGACCCAGTACTTC. This translates into CASSDLAGGETQYF.

The chain links TRBV7-7 to TRBJ2-3; TRBD1 matches at 11 bases. From germline, CDR1 is SSHAT and CDR2 FNYEAQ (reference sequence). J gave up 7 bases and V 4 bases, and 4 bases lay outside the gene matches. The CDR3 consists of 14 residues. CDR3 DNA sequence: TGTGCCAGCAGCTCCGGACAGGGGGCAAATACGCAGTATTTT. Its translation is CASSSGQGANTQYF.

The rearrangement joins TRBV5-1 to TRBJ1-1, with D tentatively TRBD1 (5 bases). Germline values: CDR1 SGHRS, CDR2 YFSETQ. The ends were cut back, 0 bases at V and 1 base at J, with 7 bases in the middle. The CDR3 totals 14 residues. The CDR3 reads CASSLGGPNTEAFF. The CDR3 DNA follows: TGCGCCAGCAGCTTGGGGGGCCCGAACACTGAAGCTTTCTTT. Complete variable domain (other parts from reference TRBV5-1 and TRBJ1-1): KAGVTQTPRYLIKTRGQQVTLSCSPISGHRSVSWYQQTPGQGLQFLFEYFSETQRNKGNFPGRFSGRQFSNSRSEMNVSTLELGDSALYLCASSLGGPNTEAFFGQGTRLTVV.

This clone was seen a handful of times. The chain uses TRBV11-2 and TRBJ2-2; no firm D call. V lost 6 bases and J lost 3, with 11 bases in between. The CDR3 runs to 14 residues. From germline, CDR1 is SGHAT and CDR2 FQNNGV. The CDR3 DNA follows: TGTGCCAGCAGTCTCATATGGGACACCGGGGAGCTGTTTTTT. It codes for CASSLIWDTGELFF.

The chain carries TRBV6-1 and TRBJ1-6; no clear D gene. The CDR3 is 16 amino acids. The V end was cut by 4 bases, the J end by 0 bases, with 10 bases between. Germline CDR1 reads MNHNS; CDR2 reads SASEGT. The CDR3 sequence is CASSGRTVSYNSPLHF. The CDR3 DNA sequence: TGTGCCAGCAGTGGGCGGACGGTCTCCTATAATTCACCCCTCCACTTT.